The 11 T cell receptor beta chains below come from one sample, sequenced in a study of blood T cell repertoires in COVID-19. Using immunoSEQ multiplex PCR, the repertoire was profiled, and TCRdb retains in-frame clones only, with some absent. Here the sample spans roughly 130,000 clones, 84% being singletons. Sequenced sample: peripheral blood. All receptors come from a woman aged 60-75 years with acute or convalescent COVID-19.

The chain combines TRBV5-4 with TRBJ1-1; 10 nucleotides line up with TRBD1. The germline CDR1 and CDR2 sequences are SGHNT and YYREEE (reference sequence). V lost 6 bases to trimming and J lost 4 bases; unmatched junction nucleotides: 6. CDR3 length: 14 amino acids. For the CDR3, the DNA is TGTGCCAGCACCGGGACAGGGGTTCTCACTGAAGCTTTCTTT. Its translation is CASTGTGVLTEAFF. Full variable domain (remainder filled in from reference TRBV5-4 and TRBJ1-1): ETGVTQSPTHLIKTRGQQVTLRCSSQSGHNTVSWYQQALGQGPQFIFQYYREEENGRGNFPPRFSGLQFPNYSSELNVNALELDDSALYLCASTGTGVLTEAFFGQGTRLTVV.

The gene calls are TRBV6-6 and TRBJ1-1; 7 bases are a match to TRBD1. Germline CDR1 and CDR2: MNHNY and SVGAGI (reference sequence). V dropped 6 bases and J dropped 4; count of bases not matched to a gene: 5. This CDR3 is 13 amino acids long. The DNA for the CDR3 is TGTGCCAGCAGCTCAGCAGGGGGCACTGAAGCTTTCTTT. It encodes CASSSAGGTEAFF.

The chain joins TRBV19 to TRBJ1-5, with D perhaps TRBD1 (6 bases). CDR3 size: 15 residues. Trimming took 6 bases from V and 7 from J, leaving 19 bases between them. The germline CDR1 and CDR2 sequences are LNHDA and SQIVND (reference sequence). The CDR3 DNA sequence: TGTGCCAGTAGAGCAGAAAGCGTTGGGGGCCAGCCCCAGCATTTT. It translates to CASRAESVGGQPQHF.

The chain carries TRBV30 and TRBJ1-2, with D hard to call. Germline lookup yields CDR1 GTSNPN and CDR2 SVGIG (reference sequence). Trimming cost V 0 bases and J 6 bases, with 8 bases left between them. The CDR3 totals 12 residues. The CDR3 reads CAWSVRGNGYTF. DNA of the CDR3: TGTGCCTGGAGTGTACGAGGGAATGGCTACACCTTC. Supplemented by reference TRBV30 and TRBJ1-2, the full variable domain reads SQTIHQWPATLVQPVGSPLSLECTVEGTSNPNLYWYRQAAGRGLQLLFYSVGIGQISSEVPQNLSASRPQDRQFILSSKKLLLSDSGFYLCAWSVRGNGYTFGSGTRLTVV.

The CDR3 DNA follows: TGTGCCAGCAGCCTGACTAGCCCCGATAACACTGAAGCTTTCTTT. This encodes CASSLTSPDNTEAFF. V and J are TRBV6-6 and TRBJ1-1; D is uncertain. The CDR3 sequence is 15 residues long. V was trimmed by 6 bases and J by 2 bases, leaving 16 bases between them. CDR1 and CDR2 from the germline V gene are MNHNY and SVGAGI (reference sequence).

The chain has TRBV10-3 and TRBJ2-2; 8 nucleotides agree with TRBD1. V was pared by 2 bases and J by 6 bases, with 11 bases of the junction left unmatched. Germline lookup yields CDR1 ENHRY and CDR2 SYGVKD. This CDR3 is built from 17 residues. The CDR3 loop is CAISENLGQVGAGELFF. For the CDR3, the DNA is TGTGCCATCAGTGAGAACCTGGGACAGGTAGGCGCCGGGGAGCTGTTTTTT.

The genes are TRBV3-1 (or the pseudogene TRBV3-2) and TRBJ1-2, with 8 bases aligning to TRBD1. Germline CDR1 and CDR2: LGHDT and YNNKEL (reference sequence). The V and J ends lost 4 bases and 5 bases, in that order; junction bases with no gene match: 6. The CDR3 totals 14 residues. The CDR3 sequence is CASSLGTGLYGYTF. DNA for the CDR3: TGTGCCAGCAGCCTTGGGACAGGTTTATATGGCTACACCTTC.

V usage is TRBV4-1 and J usage is TRBJ1-5, with D tentatively TRBD1 (6 bases). V was clipped by 4 bases and J by 4 bases, with 17 bases between them. The length of the CDR3 is 16 residues. Germline V gene lookup returns CDR1 MGHRA and CDR2 YSYEKL. The DNA for the CDR3 is TGCGCCAGCAGCCCCAGCACAGGGATGGGGAATCAGCCCCAGCATTTT. Residues: CASSPSTGMGNQPQHF.

The genes are TRBV10-2 and TRBJ1-1; D call uncertain. Germline V lookup: CDR1 WSHSY, CDR2 SAAADI. Trimming removed 7 bases from V and 1 base from J, with 10 bases in between. The CDR3 is 13 amino acids. CDR3 bases: TGCGCCAGCACCCTGGGAGCGAACACTGAAGCTTTCTTT. This sequence encodes CASTLGANTEAFF.

This chain connects TRBV7-6 to TRBJ2-1, with no clear D. V was cut by 2 bases and J by 0 bases, with 11 bases left in between. The CDR3 extends over 16 amino acids. Germline V gives CDR1 SGHVS, CDR2 FNYEAQ. CDR3 nucleotides: TGTGCCAGCAGCTTAAGGCAGCACAGCTCCTACAATGAGCAGTTCTTC. Translating it yields CASSLRQHSSYNEQFF.

The chain carries TRBV12-3 or TRBV12-4 and TRBJ1-4, with D unresolved. V was cut by 6 bases and J by 11 bases, with 13 bases left in between. This CDR3 is built from 12 residues. In DNA, the CDR3 is TGTGCCAGCAGCCCAGGTCACCTCAAACTGTTTTTT. It specifies CASSPGHLKLFF.